These 9 T cell receptor beta chains came from one sample sequenced in a study of blood T cells in healthy people across ages. Next came a second PCR, run for about 6 to 12 cycles, which used a sample-barcoded 5' primer along with a J-beta primer mix. TCRdb passed the 5' RACE reads through MiXCR, listing each CDR3 protein once. The sample carries approximately 940,000 distinct CDR3 sequences, roughly 50% recorded once. Sequenced: blood. These TCRs come from a man in his thirties or forties in good health.

This clonotype appeared a few times. The genes are TRBV25-1 and TRBJ1-5, with 11 bases identical to TRBD1. The V segment lost 3 bases and the J segment 3 bases; nucleotides outside the gene matches: 4. Germline CDR1 reads MGHDK; CDR2 reads SYGVNS. The CDR3 loop spans 16 amino acids. Here the CDR3 reads CASSDRTGGYNQPQHF. Written as DNA, the CDR3 is TGTGCCAGCAGTGACCGGACAGGGGGCTACAATCAGCCCCAGCATTTT. Full variable domain (outside the CDR3, taken from reference TRBV25-1 and TRBJ1-5): EADIYQTPRYLVIGTGKKITLECSQTMGHDKMYWYQQDPGMELHLIHYSYGVNSTEKGDLSSESTVSRIRTEHFPLTLESARPSHTSQYLCASSDRTGGYNQPQHFGDGTRLSIL.

This chain joins TRBV6-2 or TRBV6-3 and TRBJ1-1, with TRBD1 as a possible D gene (6 bases). Trimming took off 7 bases at V and 5 bases at J, with 20 bases between the two ends. Germline CDR1 MNHEY, CDR2 SVGEGT. The CDR3 is 15 amino acids. The chain's CDR3 is CASNFIGGGGTEAFF. The CDR3 DNA sequence: TGTGCCAGCAACTTTATCGGGGGCGGCGGAACTGAAGCTTTCTTT.

The chain combines TRBV12-3 or TRBV12-4 with TRBJ2-5, with no clear D. Trimming stripped 6 bases from V and 5 bases from J, with 10 bases between. The CDR3 is 12 amino acids. This CDR3 reads CASRTLGETQYF. CDR3 coding DNA: TGTGCCAGCAGAACACTTGGGGAGACCCAGTACTTC.

The chain joins TRBV5-6 to TRBJ1-1, with TRBD1 matching 8 bases. V lost 6 bases, J lost 4 bases, and 5 bases stayed unmatched. CDR3 length: 13 residues. Germline CDR1 reads SGHDT; CDR2 reads YYEEEE. The CDR3 region is CASTPDRGTEAFF. In DNA, the CDR3 is TGTGCCAGCACCCCCGACAGGGGCACTGAAGCTTTCTTT. The complete variable domain, with remaining parts taken from reference TRBV5-6 and TRBJ1-1, reads DAGVTQSPTHLIKTRGQQVTLRCSPKSGHDTVSWYQQALGQGPQFIFQYYEEEERQRGNFPDRFSGHQFPNYSSELNVNALLLGDSALYLCASTPDRGTEAFFGQGTRLTVV.

The chain has TRBV5-1 and TRBJ2-1, with 7 bases lining up with TRBD1. Germline V gives CDR1 SGHRS, CDR2 YFSETQ. The trim removed 9 bases at V and 6 bases at J, leaving 3 bases unmatched. The CDR3 sequence is 11 residues long. The DNA of the CDR3 is TGCGCCACCACAGGGGTCAATGAGCAGTTCTTC. This codes for CATTGVNEQFF. Combining the CDR3 with reference TRBV5-1 and TRBJ2-1 gives the whole variable domain KAGVTQTPRYLIKTRGQQVTLSCSPISGHRSVSWYQQTPGQGLQFLFEYFSETQRNKGNFPGRFSGRQFSNSRSEMNVSTLELGDSALYLCATTGVNEQFFGPGTRLTVL.

The V call is TRBV12-3 or TRBV12-4, the J call TRBJ1-4; D remains ambiguous. The CDR3 contains 15 residues. The V end lost 6 bases, the J end lost 3 bases, and 14 bases lay between the germline ends. CDR3 nucleotide sequence: TGTGCCAGCAGCCTAGAGGTCTTGTCTAATGAAAAACTGTTTTTT. Protein sequence: CASSLEVLSNEKLFF.

This clonotype was detected only a few times. This sequence joins TRBV2 and TRBJ2-7; D call uncertain. V was clipped by 3 bases and J by 9 bases, with 12 bases between them. The CDR3 extends over 12 amino acids. CDR1 SNHLY and CDR2 FYNNEI come from the germline V gene. The CDR3 is CASSDPDRGQYF. The CDR3 DNA reads TGTGCCAGCAGTGACCCCGACCGCGGGCAGTACTTC.

This clonotype showed up just a few times. The chain employs TRBV25-1 and TRBJ2-4, with 8 bases matching TRBD1. Gene TRBJ2-7 matches the end of the DNA better, so the J call may be wrong. CDR1 and CDR2 (germline): MGHDK, SYGVNS. This CDR3 has 16 residues. For the CDR3, the DNA is TGTGCCAGCAGTCCCACCGCGGGGACAGGAAACTACGAGCAGTACTTC. Amino acids: CASSPTAGTGNYEQYF.

The V and J genes are TRBV6-2 or TRBV6-3 and TRBJ1-1, with unresolved D. Looked up from germline, CDR1 is MNHEY and CDR2 is SVGEGT. The CDR3 length is 14 residues. The V end was cut by 2 bases, the J end by 7 bases, with 14 bases between. The CDR3 nucleotides read TGTGCCAGCAGTTACCCGGAAGAAGGGCGTGAAGCTTTCTTT. It is translated as CASSYPEEGREAFF.